One and the same sample provided the 25 T cell receptor beta chains below, sequenced in a study of blood T cell repertoires in COVID-19. The table came from immunoSEQ multiplex PCR; TCRdb's copy has only in-frame clones and leaves some out. The sample gives roughly 57,000 clones, about 89% of which show up once; 5.5% to 8.5% is in the top ten. Specimen: peripheral blood. Every receptor here comes from a man in his fifties or sixties with active or convalescent COVID-19.

V usage is TRBV6-5 and J usage is TRBJ2-7; 8 bases align to TRBD1. The V segment lost 7 bases and the J segment 3 bases; nucleotides outside the gene matches: 8. This CDR3 has 14 residues. CDR1 is MNHEY and CDR2 is SVGAGI in the germline V gene. The CDR3 DNA sequence: TGTGCCAGCAATAAGGTGGGACAGGACTACGAGCAGTACTTC. Translation gives CASNKVGQDYEQYF.

The rearrangement uses TRBV4-3 and TRBJ1-1, with 7 bases aligning to TRBD1. This CDR3 comprises 14 residues. Germline V gives CDR1 LGHNA, CDR2 YSLEER. J was trimmed by 6 bases and V by 0 bases; bases with no gene match: 4. The CDR3 nucleotides read TGCGCCAGCAGCCAAGATCAGGGGGTCTCTGAAGCTTTCTTT. It translates to CASSQDQGVSEAFF.

The J gene is TRBJ2-2, the V gene TRBV5-1; TRBD2 matches 9 bases. The CDR3 is 16 residues long. Germline V gene lookup returns CDR1 SGHRS and CDR2 YFSETQ. V lost 5 bases, J lost 1 base, and 6 bases stayed unmatched. In DNA, the CDR3 is TGCGCCAGCAGGTTCCAGACTAGCGGGAACACCGGGGAGCTGTTTTTT. The encoded protein is CASRFQTSGNTGELFF.

This clone was recorded only once. The chain joins TRBV6-5 to TRBJ2-7, with D possibly being TRBD1 (6 bases). Germline CDR1 reads MNHEY; CDR2 reads SVGAGI. Trimming removed 7 bases at V and 0 bases at J, with 13 bases between. The CDR3 totals 14 residues. The CDR3 sequence: CASKTGTNSYEQYF. CDR3 DNA sequence: TGTGCCAGCAAAACCGGGACAAACTCCTACGAGCAGTACTTC.

This clone was seen once. This chain uses TRBV7-9 with TRBJ1-5; maybe TRBD1 (6 bases). Germline CDR1 reads SEHNR; CDR2 reads FQNEAQ (reference sequence). V lost 1 base and J 5 bases, leaving 24 bases between the germline ends. There are 19 residues in the CDR3. The CDR3 protein is CASSLDQADGRGVDQPQHF. For the CDR3, the DNA is TGTGCCAGCAGCTTAGATCAGGCGGATGGCAGGGGAGTTGATCAGCCCCAGCATTTT.

The chain recombines TRBV4-1 with TRBJ2-1, with 9 bases aligning to TRBD1. CDR1 and CDR2 (germline): MGHRA, YSYEKL. Trimming took 0 bases from V and 15 from J; bases not matched to a gene: 15. The CDR3 is 16 amino acids. CDR3 in amino acids: CASSQDLAGQGRFGFF. For the CDR3, the DNA is TGCGCCAGCAGCCAAGATTTGGCGGGACAGGGAAGATTTGGGTTCTTC.

The V and J genes are TRBV18 and TRBJ2-5, with 8 bases that match TRBD1. The CDR3 runs to 15 residues. The junction had 8 bases not matched to a gene; V was cut back by 4 bases and J by 4 bases. Germline V gene sequence: CDR1 KGHSH, CDR2 LQKENI. CDR3 nucleotides: TGTGCCAGCTCACTTCGGACAGGGAGCGCAGAGACCCAGTACTTC. Residues: CASSLRTGSAETQYF.

The V gene is TRBV18, the J gene TRBJ2-6; D not resolved. Per germline, CDR1 KGHSH and CDR2 LQKENI. With 3 bases removed from V and 0 bases from J, the gap between germline ends came to 6 bases. This CDR3 is 15 amino acids long. In DNA form, the CDR3 reads TGTGCCAGCTCACCTGACATCTCTGGGGCCAACGTCCTGACTTTC. It specifies CASSPDISGANVLTF.

This chain links TRBV7-3 with TRBJ2-5; no clear D gene. Germline lookup yields CDR1 SGHTA and CDR2 FQGTGA. The CDR3 spans 13 residues. The V and J ends lost 0 bases and 7 bases respectively, with 9 bases between them. CDR3 nucleotides: TGTGCCAGCAGCTTAACGTTGTCGGGGACCCAGTACTTC. Translating it yields CASSLTLSGTQYF.

The V call is TRBV5-1, the J call TRBJ2-1; 13 nucleotides match TRBD2. The CDR3 length is 15 residues. Germline V CDR1 and CDR2: SGHRS, YFSETQ. V gave up 3 bases and J gave up 8 bases; unmatched junction bases: 5. The CDR3 protein is CASSWTSGSFDEQFF. In DNA form, the CDR3 reads TGCGCCAGCAGCTGGACTAGCGGGAGTTTTGATGAGCAGTTCTTC.

This clone was observed a handful of times. This chain joins TRBV5-5 and TRBJ2-2, with TRBD2 matching over 7 bases. The junction had 7 bases not matched to a gene; V was cut back by 3 bases and J by 2 bases. The CDR3 is 16 amino acids. Per germline, CDR1 SGHKS and CDR2 YYEKEE (reference sequence). The CDR3 DNA is TGTGCCAGCAGCTCTCGGGGGGAACTAAACACCGGGGAGCTGTTTTTT. It translates to CASSSRGELNTGELFF.

This rearrangement joins TRBV15 to TRBJ2-5; TRBD1 might be the D (5 bases). The CDR3 spans 13 residues. Germline V gene lookup returns CDR1 LNHNV and CDR2 YYDKDF (reference sequence). Trimming stripped 8 bases from V and 5 bases from J, with 15 bases between. CDR3 in amino acids: CATSGRVRETQYF. DNA for the CDR3: TGTGCCACCTCGGGCAGGGTGAGGGAGACCCAGTACTTC.

This clone was counted only a few times. The J gene is TRBJ1-6, the V gene TRBV28, with D possibly matching TRBD1 (6 bases). Germline values: CDR1 MDHEN, CDR2 SYDVKM. The length of the CDR3 is 15 residues. Between the trimmed V and J ends, which lost 5 bases and 3 bases, there was a span of 11 bases. The chain's CDR3 is CASSVDSNYNSPLHF. As DNA, the CDR3 is TGTGCCAGCAGTGTGGACAGTAACTATAATTCACCCCTCCACTTT.

J is TRBJ2-3 and V is TRBV7-2; TRBD2 agrees at 11 bases. With V trimmed by 2 bases and J by 4 bases, 8 bases remained unmatched. Germline values: CDR1 SGHTA, CDR2 FQGNSA. This CDR3 is 17 amino acids long. CDR3 amino acids: CASSLWLAGGSADTQYF. CDR3 bases: TGTGCCAGCAGCTTATGGCTAGCGGGGGGTTCCGCAGATACGCAGTATTTT.

The CDR3 sequence: CASSIGGNRNTEAFF. The CDR3 nucleotides are TGTGCCAGTAGTATAGGGGGCAATAGGAACACTGAAGCTTTCTTT. The chain employs TRBV19 and TRBJ1-1; the D gene is possibly TRBD1 (5 bases). V was shortened by 1 base and J by 1 base, with 10 bases between the two germline ends. The CDR3 consists of 15 residues. Germline V gene sequence: CDR1 LNHDA, CDR2 SQIVND (reference sequence).

This clone was seen only once. The chain links TRBV20-1 to TRBJ1-1; no firm D call. This CDR3 is 13 amino acids long. The germline gives CDR1 DFQATT, CDR2 SNEGSKA (reference sequence). V was shortened by 3 bases and J by 1 base, with 9 bases between the two germline ends. The CDR3 here is CSASLTGNTEAFF. In nucleotides, the CDR3 is TGCAGTGCTAGTCTGACGGGGAACACTGAAGCTTTCTTT.

The V and J genes are TRBV7-2 and TRBJ1-5; D is uncertain. The CDR3 loop spans 15 amino acids. Germline assignment: CDR1 SGHTA and CDR2 FQGNSA. V was cut by 5 bases and J by 0 bases, with 11 bases left in between. CDR3 in amino acids: CASSPSEHSNQPQHF. CDR3 nucleotide sequence: TGTGCCAGCAGCCCGTCCGAGCATAGCAATCAGCCCCAGCATTTT.

V usage is TRBV7-6 and J usage is TRBJ2-5, with TRBD2 as a possible D gene (5 bases). Germline assignment: CDR1 SGHVS and CDR2 FNYEAQ. Trimming removed 5 bases from V and 2 bases from J, with 12 bases in between. This CDR3 has 14 residues. The CDR3 sequence: CASSPQRKQETQYF. CDR3 coding DNA: TGTGCCAGCAGCCCCCAGCGGAAACAAGAGACCCAGTACTTC.

This sequence joins TRBV10-3 and TRBJ2-7; 10 bases are a match to TRBD2. This CDR3 has 15 amino acids. The ends lost 0 bases at V and 4 bases at J; junction bases unmatched: 3. Germline lookup yields CDR1 ENHRY and CDR2 SYGVKD. The CDR3 region is CAISESAGGLYEQYF. The CDR3 DNA reads as TGTGCCATCAGTGAGTCAGCGGGAGGGCTTTACGAGCAGTACTTC.

The J gene is TRBJ1-2, the V gene TRBV7-9, with D possibly being TRBD1 (6 bases). Germline V gives CDR1 SEHNR, CDR2 FQNEAQ (reference sequence). V was shortened by 0 bases and J by 4 bases, with 12 bases between the two germline ends. This CDR3 comprises 15 residues. CDR3 residues: CASSLAGAVLYGYTF. The CDR3 DNA sequence: TGTGCCAGCAGCTTAGCGGGGGCAGTCCTCTATGGCTACACCTTC. The variable domain in full, completed from reference TRBV7-9 and TRBJ1-2, reads DTGVSQNPRHKITKRGQNVTFRCDPISEHNRLYWYRQTLGQGPEFLTYFQNEAQLEKSRLLSDRFSAERPKGSFSTLEIQRTEQGDSAMYLCASSLAGAVLYGYTFGSGTRLTVV.

This chain connects TRBV19 to TRBJ2-1; TRBD2 aligns across 11 bases. The CDR3 has 17 residues. V trimming: 3 bases; J trimming: 0 bases; junction bases outside the gene matches: 4. CDR1 LNHDA and CDR2 SQIVND come from the germline V gene (reference sequence). CDR3 sequence reads: CASSILAGGLSYNEQFF. The CDR3 DNA follows: TGTGCCAGTAGTATCCTAGCGGGGGGCCTCTCCTACAATGAGCAGTTCTTC.

In its sample, this clone was seen once. V is TRBV7-3 and J is TRBJ1-6; tentatively, D is TRBD1 (5 bases). The V and J ends lost 1 base and 6 bases respectively, with 10 bases between them. Germline values: CDR1 SGHTA, CDR2 FQGTGA. This CDR3 has 15 amino acids. CDR3 amino acids: CASSLNTGGNSPLHF. Written as DNA, the CDR3 is TGTGCCAGCAGCTTAAATACGGGGGGTAATTCACCCCTCCACTTT.

Comments on this clone: At one of its ends the junction is not consistent with the germline gene, which may arise from a read error. The gene calls are TRBV6-5 and TRBJ2-4, with 8 bases aligning to TRBD1. The CDR3 contains 15 residues. In germline, CDR1 is MNHEY, CDR2 SVGAGI. The CDR3 nucleotides are TGTGCCAGCAGGACGATGACAGGGGCCAGAAACATTCAGTACTTC. Amino acids: CASRTMTGARNIQYF.

This clone was recorded once. The chain links TRBV2 to TRBJ1-3, with TRBD1 matching over 8 bases. Germline CDR1 and CDR2: SNHLY and FYNNEI. The CDR3 contains 16 residues. Trimming at V came to 5 bases and at J to 7 bases, leaving 13 bases not matched to a gene. CDR3: CASSPGQGITRNTIYF. The CDR3 DNA reads TGTGCCAGCAGTCCCGGACAGGGCATAACAAGGAACACCATATATTTT.

V gene TRBV5-4 combines with J gene TRBJ2-5; D possibly corresponds to TRBD1 (5 bases). V was pared by 3 bases and J by 4 bases, with 10 bases between. The length of the CDR3 is 13 residues. Germline lookup yields CDR1 SGHNT and CDR2 YYREEE (reference sequence). The CDR3 loop reads CASSSQGRETQYF. The CDR3 region has the DNA TGTGCCAGCAGCTCCCAGGGTAGAGAGACCCAGTACTTC.